What follows describes a single T cell receptor beta chain. Its antigen is currently not known. No quality values exist for individual bases; no much larger clone is one base distant. The germline ends are 14 bases apart after V is trimmed by 6 bases and J by 0 bases. Sequences LNHDA (CDR1) and SQIVND (CDR2) are obtained from the germline V gene (reference sequence). CDR3 length: 15 amino acids, cysteine to phenylalanine. Only the CDR3 portion is preserved as DNA: 45 bases, with reading frame beginning at the first base. The sample comes from a study of siplizumab effects on memory and regulatory T cells (dated by TCRdb to between 2018 and 2020). Concerning the study at large: The effect of the anti-CD2 antibody siplizumab on alloreactive T-cell subsets was examined in allogeneic mixed lymphocyte reactions constructed from human PBMCs.

The library was generated by the immunoSEQ multiplex PCR assay. About 9.1 x 10^4 TCR templates per sample were assayed on the deep sequencing platform. Genomic DNA extracted from sorted T cells was used for TCRbeta CDR3 sequencing. The paper's processing steps were these. The R programming language was used for the clonal analysis of the TCRbeta CDR3 data. Alloreactive CD4+ and CD8+ clones were defined by comparing unstimulated samples with post-reaction CFSE-low samples. Regulatory or non-regulatory origin was assigned to alloreactive CD4+ clones by matching of sequences to sorted unstimulated Treg and non-Treg repertoires. What TCRdb holds here is the immuneACCESS table cut down to in-frame rearrangements. Part of the clones is not present; checked against another copy, under half of the missing clones reflect an unresolved V gene, and the others are unexplained. V and J calls plus clone size are reproduced from that table; the DNA served to infer D and trimming. The sample data list roughly 100,000 clones, and 80% to 95% of these were observed just once. About 1.1% of the sample is held by the ten biggest clonotypes.

Sorted unstimulated T cells and proliferating T cells recovered from mixed lymphocyte reactions underwent TCRbeta CDR3 sequencing. Fresh whole blood from over 8 HLA-typed healthy donors was used to isolate PBMCs. The study at large found these results: Siplizumab significantly reduced the cumulative frequency of alloreactive sequences traceable to unstimulated CD4+ memory T cells. The suppressive function of proliferating Tregs from siplizumab cultures was not functionally confirmed. Compared with memory T cells, unstimulated naive T cells appeared more diverse, and naive cells seemed to make a substantial contribution to the alloresponse. A naive or memory phenotype could not be assigned to roughly 80-97% of proliferating CD4+ or CD8+ clones. Among mappable alloreactive CD4+ clones, the Treg-derived fraction averaged approximately 69% with siplizumab versus roughly 29% in control reactions. Sequences below about 10^-5 frequency were poorly captured, so only a minor fraction of alloreactive clones could be mapped to unstimulated subsets.

This sequence uses TRBV19 and TRBJ1-1, with a tentative D gene TRBD1 over 5 matching bases. The sample consisted of CD4+ T cells sorted from blood. The TCR comes from a human donor in good health. The CDR3 region: CASRTQGVLNTEAFF. The DNA sequence reads TGTGCCAGTAGAACCCAGGGAGTATTGAACACTGAAGCTTTCTTT.